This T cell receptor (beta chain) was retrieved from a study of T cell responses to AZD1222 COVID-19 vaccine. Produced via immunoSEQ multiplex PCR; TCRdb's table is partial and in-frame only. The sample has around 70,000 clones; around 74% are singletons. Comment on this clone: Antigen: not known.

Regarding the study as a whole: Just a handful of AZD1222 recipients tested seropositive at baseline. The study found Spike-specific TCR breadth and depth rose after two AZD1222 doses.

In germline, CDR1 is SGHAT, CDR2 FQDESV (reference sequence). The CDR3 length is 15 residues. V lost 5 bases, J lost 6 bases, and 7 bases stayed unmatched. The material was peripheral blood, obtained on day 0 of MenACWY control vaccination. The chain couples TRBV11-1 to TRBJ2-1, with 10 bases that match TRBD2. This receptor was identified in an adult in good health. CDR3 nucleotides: TGTGCCAGCAGCCCAGGACTAGCGGTGATCAATGAGCAGTTCTTC. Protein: CASSPGLAVINEQFF.